Below are 10 T cell receptor beta chains sequenced from a single sample in a study of cytomegalovirus exposure and HLA in healthy donors. This PCR relied on a set of 60 Vbeta primers and 13 Jbeta primers. Clones were sequenced by immunoSEQ multiplex PCR, and TCRdb holds only the in-frame ones, with some missing. This table holds 150,000 to 200,000 clones, approximately 70% found once. The specimen was PBMCs. All receptors derive from a human donor in good health.

The chain recombines TRBV19 with TRBJ2-7; 7 bases fit TRBD1. This CDR3 is built from 12 residues. V was clipped by 9 bases and J by 0 bases; unmatched bases: 2. Germline V gene lookup returns CDR1 LNHDA and CDR2 SQIVND (reference sequence). The CDR3 DNA follows: TGTGCCAGCGGGGACAGCTCCTACGAGCAGTACTTC. Its protein product is CASGDSSYEQYF.

The chain is built from TRBV28 and TRBJ1-2; the D is unclear. CDR3 size: 12 residues. Trimming removed 7 bases from V and 2 bases from J, with 8 bases in between. Germline V gives CDR1 MDHEN, CDR2 SYDVKM. The CDR3 nucleotides read TGTGCCAGCATGAGGGAAAACTATGGCTACACCTTC. Its translation is CASMRENYGYTF.

The chain carries TRBV21-1 and TRBJ2-5; TRBD2, the table's D call, lacks a check against the DNA. TRBV21-1 is reported as a pseudogene. This CDR3 has 17 residues. DNA of the CDR3: TGTGCCAGCAGCCCCGAAGGACTAGCGGGGGTCCGGGAGACCCAGTACTTC. The encoded protein is CASSPEGLAGVRETQYF.

The CDR3 sequence: CASSPGGYGELFF. Here the CDR3 DNA reads TGTGCCAGTAGTCCTGGGGGGTACGGGGAGCTGTTTTTT. V gene TRBV19 combines with J gene TRBJ2-2, with a weak D call TRBD2 (6 bases). Trimming took 5 bases from V and 7 from J, leaving 11 bases between them. The CDR3 consists of 13 residues. Germline V gene lookup returns CDR1 LNHDA and CDR2 SQIVND (reference sequence).

The table lists this clone with a count of one. V is TRBV9 and J is TRBJ1-5, with D unclear. V gave up 0 bases and J gave up 4 bases, with 5 bases separating them. The CDR3 is 13 residues long. Per germline, CDR1 SGDLS and CDR2 YYNGEE. DNA of the CDR3: TGTGCCAGCAGCGTAGACGGTAATCAGCCCCAGCATTTT. Amino acids: CASSVDGNQPQHF.

This clone showed up just a few times. The chain is built from TRBV5-1 and TRBJ2-5; 9 positions match TRBD2. There are 18 residues in the CDR3. Losses at the gene ends were 4 bases for V and 2 bases for J; bases not matched to a gene: 15. In germline, CDR1 is SGHRS, CDR2 YFSETQ. In DNA form, the CDR3 reads TGCGCCAGCAGCGCGGGACTACTTAGCGGGGGACCGCAAGAGACCCAGTACTTC. The encoded protein is CASSAGLLSGGPQETQYF.

V usage is TRBV11-2 and J usage is TRBJ2-7, with a weak D call TRBD1 (5 bases). Trimming shortened V by 2 bases and J by 1 base, and 9 bases separated the two germline ends. The CDR3 is 14 amino acids. Per germline, CDR1 SGHAT and CDR2 FQNNGV. The CDR3 here is CASSLNRGSYEQYF. As DNA, the CDR3 is TGTGCCAGCAGCTTAAATAGGGGTTCCTACGAGCAGTACTTC.

The chain carries TRBV18 and TRBJ1-2; 9 positions match TRBD1. Germline CDR1 and CDR2: KGHSH and LQKENI. The V gene end was trimmed by 0 bases and the J gene end by 4 bases; junction bases not matched to a gene: 3. The CDR3 consists of 15 residues. The DNA for the CDR3 is TGTGCCAGCTCACCACCGGGACAGGGCGTCTATGGCTACACCTTC. Amino acids: CASSPPGQGVYGYTF.

The gene calls are TRBV7-2 and TRBJ2-7; D might be TRBD1 (6 bases). The germline gives CDR1 SGHTA, CDR2 FQGNSA. The CDR3 extends over 14 amino acids. V shed 5 bases and J shed 4 bases, with 15 bases lying between them. CDR3 sequence reads: CASSQGHSGYEQYF. The CDR3 DNA sequence: TGTGCCAGCAGCCAGGGACACTCCGGTTACGAGCAGTACTTC.

The J gene is TRBJ2-5, the V gene TRBV7-2, with TRBD1 identical over 8 bases. V lost 1 base, J lost 5 bases, and 0 bases stayed unmatched. Germline loops: CDR1 SGHTA, CDR2 FQGNSA. The CDR3 spans 13 residues. The CDR3 loop is CASSLGTGETQYF. The CDR3 DNA follows: TGTGCCAGCAGCTTAGGGACAGGGGAGACCCAGTACTTC. Full variable domain (rest looked up from reference TRBV7-2 and TRBJ2-5): GAGVSQSPSNKVTEKGKDVELRCDPISGHTALYWYRQSLGQGLEFLIYFQGNSAPDKSGLPSDRFSAERTGGSVSTLTIQRTQQEDSAVYLCASSLGTGETQYFGPGTRLLVL.